This TCR beta chain was recovered during a study of T cell repertoires in cytomegalovirus infection (dated by TCRdb to the late 2010s). About the study as a whole: The peptide stimulations were aimed at well-studied HLA-B-restricted epitopes as well as recently identified HLA-C-restricted CMV epitopes, whose presentation resists viral immunomodulation. Donor HLA type was relevant to the analysis, because carriage of CMV infection together with the matching HLA type was indicated by public TCR beta signatures.

Sequenced using an Illumina HiSeq 1500. The raw public reads went through TCRdb reprocessing: fastp at Q25, MiXCR clone calling, in-frame beta chains kept. Entries are consolidated by CDR3 protein sequence, retaining the most common genes and DNA. The sample profile shows roughly 45,000 distinct CDR3 sequences; over 20% of them were found once. The biggest ten clones account for 85% to 90% of the sample. The table lists this clonotype with a few counts. Its binding antigen is unknown. No much larger clone is present one base from it, and per-base qualities are unavailable. The junction shows trimming of 3 bases on V and 4 bases on J, and the gene matches do not reach 12 bases of it. The CDR3 has 17 amino acids, counting the end cysteine and phenylalanine. The retained sequence is limited to the CDR3, 51 bases, with the frame set at the first base. The germline V gene supplies CDR1 SGHTA and CDR2 FQGNSA.

General findings and caveats noted by the study authors: The ex vivo response was dominated by HLA-C-restricted CMV-specific TCR beta clonotypes, and the single most frequent clonotype in two of eight donors was supplied by these HLA-C-restricted clonotypes. Cumulative frequency of public TCR beta family members discriminated carriers of CMV infection plus the relevant HLA type in this cohort and an independent approximately 400-donor cohort.

Explained via the paper, the treatment or condition label denotes: in vitro stimulation with specific CMV peptide epitopes to enrich CMV-specific T cells. The receptor was isolated from a human donor in good health (CMV status not recorded). Some clones in this sample may be carry-over from other donors' samples. The chain links TRBV7-2 with TRBJ2-3; 8 nucleotides in the junction match TRBD2. Sequences were derived from CD8+ T cells from cultured PBMCs, sampled from culture after CMV antigen stimulation. The CDR3 protein sequence reads: CASSFGLARVFADTQYF. The nucleotide sequence reads TGTGCCAGCAGCTTCGGACTAGCCCGCGTCTTTGCAGATACGCAGTATTTT.